These 18 T cell receptor beta chains were all obtained from the same sample, sequenced in a study of PD-1 blockade in mismatch repair-deficient tumors. Data came from immunoSEQ multiplex PCR; TCRdb stores just in-frame clones and leaves some out. Of about 60,000 clones listed, approximately 90% are singletons. Sequenced here: peripheral blood, sampled 52 weeks after starting pembrolizumab. The receptors come from an adult with mismatch repair-deficient cancer.

The chain combines TRBV7-8 with TRBJ1-2, with a weak D call TRBD1 (6 bases). This CDR3 is built from 15 residues. V was pared by 3 bases and J by 0 bases, with 11 bases between. CDR1 SGHVS and CDR2 FQNEAQ come from the germline V gene. The CDR3 loop is CASSFDRTSNYGYTF. The CDR3 bases are TGTGCCAGCAGCTTCGACAGGACCTCTAACTATGGCTACACCTTC.

This clone was seen just once. The CDR3 sequence: CASSLSLYTDTQYF. CDR3 nucleotides: TGTGCCAGCAGTTTATCCCTGTACACAGATACGCAGTATTTT. The genes are TRBV27 and TRBJ2-3; D is uncertain. The CDR3 spans 14 residues. Germline V lookup: CDR1 MNHEY, CDR2 SMNVEV (reference sequence). Trimming shortened V by 0 bases and J by 2 bases, and 6 bases separated the two germline ends.

The J gene is TRBJ1-2, the V gene TRBV7-3; 7 bases map to TRBD1. V lost 5 bases, J lost 1 base, and 7 bases stayed unmatched. Germline values: CDR1 SGHTA, CDR2 FQGTGA. CDR3 length: 15 residues. DNA for the CDR3: TGTGCCAGCAGCCCAACAGGGGCTCTTAACTATGGCTACACCTTC. It codes for CASSPTGALNYGYTF.

This sequence joins TRBV11-3 and TRBJ2-3, with 7 bases lining up with TRBD2. This CDR3 has 15 amino acids. Germline V gives CDR1 SGHNT, CDR2 YENEEA. J was trimmed by 5 bases and V by 5 bases; bases with no gene match: 10. The CDR3 region is CASSPPTSRIDTQYF. DNA for the CDR3: TGTGCCAGCAGCCCGCCGACTAGCCGGATAGATACGCAGTATTTT.

This clone was recorded a few times. The chain combines TRBV11-2 with TRBJ2-7; 9 bases align to TRBD1. V trimming: 6 bases; J trimming: 3 bases; junction bases outside the gene matches: 6. The CDR3 contains 14 residues. Germline assignment: CDR1 SGHAT and CDR2 FQNNGV. The CDR3 DNA follows: TGTGCCAGCAGTCCGGACAGGGGACTCTACGAGCAGTACTTC. Its translation is CASSPDRGLYEQYF.

The genes are TRBV21-1 and TRBJ2-5; the table's D call of TRBD2 was not tested on the DNA. TRBV21-1 is described as a pseudogene. This CDR3 contains 17 residues. As DNA, the CDR3 is TGTGCCAGCAGCAAAAAGTCGGAGGGAGGGCCTTCAGAGACCCAGTACTTC. The encoded protein is CASSKKSEGGPSETQYF.

The rearrangement uses TRBV7-9 and TRBJ2-1, with 8 nucleotides matching TRBD1. The CDR3 has 15 amino acids. J gave up 5 bases and V 5 bases, and 8 bases lay outside the gene matches. Germline assignment: CDR1 SEHNR and CDR2 FQNEAQ (reference sequence). The CDR3 loop is CASSGTGTGNNEQFF. The CDR3 bases are TGTGCCAGCAGCGGTACCGGGACAGGTAACAATGAGCAGTTCTTC.

The gene calls are TRBV6-1 and TRBJ2-1, with D possibly being TRBD1 or TRBD2 (5 bases each). Per germline, CDR1 MNHNS and CDR2 SASEGT. The ends were cut back, 3 bases at V and 9 bases at J, with 9 bases in the middle. The CDR3 consists of 12 residues. The CDR3 here is CASSDWGIEQFF. DNA of the CDR3: TGTGCCAGCAGTGACTGGGGGATTGAGCAGTTCTTC.

V usage is TRBV5-1 and J usage is TRBJ1-4, with 10 bases identical to TRBD1. V lost 3 bases and J lost 7; bases outside the gene matches: 6. This CDR3 comprises 15 residues. Germline CDR1 SGHRS, CDR2 YFSETQ. The CDR3 DNA follows: TGCGCCAGCAGCTCGACAGGGGGCTCTGGTGAAAAACTGTTTTTT. Residues: CASSSTGGSGEKLFF. The entire variable domain, with the rest obtained from reference TRBV5-1 and TRBJ1-4, is as follows: KAGVTQTPRYLIKTRGQQVTLSCSPISGHRSVSWYQQTPGQGLQFLFEYFSETQRNKGNFPGRFSGRQFSNSRSEMNVSTLELGDSALYLCASSSTGGSGEKLFFGSGTQLSVL.

The chain links TRBV4-1 to TRBJ1-1; D unresolved. CDR3 length: 11 residues. The V gene's germline CDR1 is MGHRA and CDR2 YSYEKL. With 8 bases removed from V and 1 base from J, the gap between germline ends came to 5 bases. This CDR3 is CASRGNTEAFF. CDR3 sequence (DNA): TGCGCCAGCCGGGGGAACACTGAAGCTTTCTTT.

The genes are TRBV27 and TRBJ2-5; tentatively, D is TRBD1 (6 bases). V lost 7 bases and J lost 5, with 17 bases in between. Germline V gene data show CDR1 as MNHEY and CDR2 as SMNVEV (reference sequence). The CDR3 loop spans 14 amino acids. Written as DNA, the CDR3 is TGTGCCAGCAACACTCTGGGACAACCCGAGACCCAGTACTTC. The encoded protein is CASNTLGQPETQYF.

This chain connects TRBV14 to TRBJ1-4, with D possibly being TRBD1 (5 bases). CDR1 and CDR2 (germline): SGHDN, FVKESK. This CDR3 spans 15 amino acids. Between the trimmed V and J ends, which lost 0 bases and 11 bases, there was a span of 16 bases. Written as DNA, the CDR3 is TGTGCCAGCAGCCAAGATCTTCGCGGGGGAGGGAAACTGTTTTTT. As protein: CASSQDLRGGGKLFF.

The chain is built from TRBV6-5 and TRBJ2-7; no definite D call. The CDR3 sequence is 15 residues long. Germline values: CDR1 MNHEY, CDR2 SVGAGI. V dropped 0 bases and J dropped 6 bases, with 15 bases sitting between them. The CDR3: CASSYSRLVGLEQYF. The CDR3 nucleotides are TGTGCCAGCAGTTACTCGAGGTTGGTAGGGCTCGAGCAGTACTTC.

The chain joins TRBV28 to TRBJ2-5; perhaps TRBD2 as D (5 bases). The CDR3 is 13 residues long. The germline V gene encodes CDR1 MDHEN and CDR2 SYDVKM. Trimming pared 5 bases from V and 3 bases from J, leaving 10 bases between. The CDR3 is CASSPSGEETQYF. The CDR3 region has the DNA TGTGCCAGCAGTCCCAGCGGTGAAGAGACCCAGTACTTC.

The gene calls are TRBV10-2 and TRBJ2-5; 14 bases align to TRBD2. V trimming: 6 bases; J trimming: 5 bases; junction bases outside the gene matches: 5. Germline V gene data show CDR1 as WSHSY and CDR2 as SAAADI. The CDR3 has 15 amino acids. The CDR3 DNA is TGCGCCAGCAGGGGGGGACTAGCGGGAGTGGAGACCCAGTACTTC. This gives the protein CASRGGLAGVETQYF.

The chain has TRBV19 and TRBJ2-1, with D possibly called TRBD1 or TRBD2 (5 bases each). V was trimmed by 0 bases and J by 0 bases, leaving 12 bases between them. CDR3 size: 17 residues. Germline V gene lookup returns CDR1 LNHDA and CDR2 SQIVND (reference sequence). CDR3 residues: CASSIDGGPSSYNEQFF. The DNA for the CDR3 is TGTGCCAGTAGTATAGATGGGGGACCTAGCTCCTACAATGAGCAGTTCTTC.

The chain links TRBV27 to TRBJ2-2, with 8 nucleotides matching TRBD2. The J segment lost 5 bases and the V segment lost 6 bases, leaving 14 bases of the junction unmatched. Per germline, CDR1 MNHEY and CDR2 SMNVEV (reference sequence). The CDR3 consists of 17 residues. CDR3 loop: CASRMWLAGVRTGELFF. CDR3 coding DNA: TGTGCCAGCAGGATGTGGCTAGCGGGCGTACGGACCGGGGAGCTGTTTTTT.

The chain's CDR3 is CATSHRGPATEAFF. CDR3 in DNA: TGTGCCACTTCCCACCGAGGCCCAGCGACTGAAGCTTTCTTT. J is TRBJ1-1 and V is TRBV28; D is undetermined. CDR1 is MDHEN, CDR2 SYDVKM, per germline. Trimming took off 10 bases at V and 5 bases at J, with 20 bases between the two ends. CDR3 length: 14 amino acids.